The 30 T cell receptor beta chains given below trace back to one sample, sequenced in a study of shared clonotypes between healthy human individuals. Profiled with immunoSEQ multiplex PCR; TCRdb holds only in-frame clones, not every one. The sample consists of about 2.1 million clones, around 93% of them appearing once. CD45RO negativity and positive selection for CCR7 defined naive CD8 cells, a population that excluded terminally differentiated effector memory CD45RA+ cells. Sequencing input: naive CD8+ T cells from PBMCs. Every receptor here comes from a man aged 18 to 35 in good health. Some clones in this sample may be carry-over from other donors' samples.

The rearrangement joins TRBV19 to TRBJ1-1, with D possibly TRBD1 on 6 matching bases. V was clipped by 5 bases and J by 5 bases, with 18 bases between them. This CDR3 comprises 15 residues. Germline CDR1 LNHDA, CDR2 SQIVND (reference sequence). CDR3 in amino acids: CASSFLQGLWTEAFF. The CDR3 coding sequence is TGTGCCAGTAGTTTTCTACAGGGTTTATGGACTGAAGCTTTCTTT.

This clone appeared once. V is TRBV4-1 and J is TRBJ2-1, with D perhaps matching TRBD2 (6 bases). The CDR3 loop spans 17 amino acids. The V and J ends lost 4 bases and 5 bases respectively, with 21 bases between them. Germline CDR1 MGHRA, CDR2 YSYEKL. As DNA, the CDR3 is TGCGCCAGCAGCCTTCTAATACTAGCTTCTCCTGACAATGAGCAGTTCTTC. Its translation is CASSLLILASPDNEQFF.

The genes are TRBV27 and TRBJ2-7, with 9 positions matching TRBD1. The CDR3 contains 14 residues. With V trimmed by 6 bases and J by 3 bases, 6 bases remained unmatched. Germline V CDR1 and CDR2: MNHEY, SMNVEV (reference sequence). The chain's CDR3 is CASRYRGLIYEQYF. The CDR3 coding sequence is TGTGCCAGCAGATACAGGGGGCTGATCTACGAGCAGTACTTC.

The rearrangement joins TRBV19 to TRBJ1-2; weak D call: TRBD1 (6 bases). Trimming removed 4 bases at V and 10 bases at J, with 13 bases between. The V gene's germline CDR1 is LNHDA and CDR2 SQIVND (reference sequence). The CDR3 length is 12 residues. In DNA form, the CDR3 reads TGTGCCAGTAGTAACAACAGGGACCACTACACCTTC. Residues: CASSNNRDHYTF.

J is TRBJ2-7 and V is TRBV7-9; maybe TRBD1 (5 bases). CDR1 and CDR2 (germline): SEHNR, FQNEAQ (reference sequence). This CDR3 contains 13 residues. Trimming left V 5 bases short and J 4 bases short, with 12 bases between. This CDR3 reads CASSHRQTYEQYF. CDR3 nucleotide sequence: TGTGCCAGCAGCCACAGACAGACTTACGAGCAGTACTTC.

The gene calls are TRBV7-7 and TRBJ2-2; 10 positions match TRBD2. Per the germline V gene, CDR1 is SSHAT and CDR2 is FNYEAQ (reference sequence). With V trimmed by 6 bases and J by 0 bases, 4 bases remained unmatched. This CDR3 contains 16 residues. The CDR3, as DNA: TGTGCCAGCAGGGTAGCGGGAGGCCCGAACACCGGGGAGCTGTTTTTT. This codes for CASRVAGGPNTGELFF. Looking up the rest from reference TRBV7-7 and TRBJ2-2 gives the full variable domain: GAGVSQSPRYKVTKRGQDVTLRCDPISSHATLYWYQQALGQGPEFLTYFNYEAQPDKSGLPSDRFSAERPEGSISTLTIQRTEQRDSAMYRCASRVAGGPNTGELFFGEGSRLTVL.

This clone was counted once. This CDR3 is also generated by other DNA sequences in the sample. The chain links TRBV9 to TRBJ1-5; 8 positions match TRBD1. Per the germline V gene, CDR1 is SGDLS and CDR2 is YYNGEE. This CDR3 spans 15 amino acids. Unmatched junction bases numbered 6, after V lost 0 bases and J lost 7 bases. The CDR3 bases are TGTGCCAGCAGCGTAGGGCAGGGGGCTGGCCAGCCCCAGCATTTT. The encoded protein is CASSVGQGAGQPQHF. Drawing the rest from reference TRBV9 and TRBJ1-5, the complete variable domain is DSGVTQTPKHLITATGQRVTLRCSPRSGDLSVYWYQQSLDQGLQFLIQYYNGEERAKGNILERFSAQQFPDLHSELNLSSLELGDSALYFCASSVGQGAGQPQHFGDGTRLSIL.

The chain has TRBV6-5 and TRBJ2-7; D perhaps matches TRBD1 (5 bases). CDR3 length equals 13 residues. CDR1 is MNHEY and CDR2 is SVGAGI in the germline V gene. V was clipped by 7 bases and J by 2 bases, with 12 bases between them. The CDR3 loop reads CASMGRQPYEQYF. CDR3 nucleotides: TGTGCCAGCATGGGTCGACAGCCCTACGAGCAGTACTTC.

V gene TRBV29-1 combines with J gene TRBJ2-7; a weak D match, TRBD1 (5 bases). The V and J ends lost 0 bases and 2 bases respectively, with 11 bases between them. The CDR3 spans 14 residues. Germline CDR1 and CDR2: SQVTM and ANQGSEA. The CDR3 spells CSVEDIDSTYEQYF. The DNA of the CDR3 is TGCAGCGTTGAAGATATCGACAGCACCTACGAGCAGTACTTC.

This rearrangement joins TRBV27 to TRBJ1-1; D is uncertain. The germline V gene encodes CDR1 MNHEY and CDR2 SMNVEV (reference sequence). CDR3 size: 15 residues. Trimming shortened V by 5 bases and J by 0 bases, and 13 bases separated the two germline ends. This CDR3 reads CASSQTSTLNTEAFF. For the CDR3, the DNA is TGTGCCAGCAGTCAGACAAGTACCCTGAACACTGAAGCTTTCTTT.

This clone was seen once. CDR3 sequence: CASSLRQTMNTEAFF. The CDR3 bases are TGTGCCAGCAGCTTACGACAGACCATGAACACTGAAGCTTTCTTT. The chain joins TRBV7-9 to TRBJ1-1; D may be TRBD1 (5 bases). The CDR3 sequence is 15 residues long. CDR1 is SEHNR, CDR2 FQNEAQ, per germline (reference sequence). Trimming cost V 2 bases and J 0 bases, with 10 bases left between them. Together with reference TRBV7-9 and TRBJ1-1, the CDR3 gives the full variable domain: DTGVSQNPRHKITKRGQNVTFRCDPISEHNRLYWYRQTLGQGPEFLTYFQNEAQLEKSRLLSDRFSAERPKGSFSTLEIQRTEQGDSAMYLCASSLRQTMNTEAFFGQGTRLTVV.

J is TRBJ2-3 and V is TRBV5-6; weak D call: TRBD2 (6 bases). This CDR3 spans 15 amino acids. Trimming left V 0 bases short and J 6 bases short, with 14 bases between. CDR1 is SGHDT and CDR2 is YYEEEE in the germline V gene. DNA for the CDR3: TGTGCCAGCAGCTTGGTGTTTCGTGGGGGGGATACGCAGTATTTT. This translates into CASSLVFRGGDTQYF.

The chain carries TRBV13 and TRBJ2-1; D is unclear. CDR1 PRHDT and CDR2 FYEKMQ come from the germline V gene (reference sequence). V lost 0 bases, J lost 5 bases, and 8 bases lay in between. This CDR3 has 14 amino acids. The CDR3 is CASSLGPPHNEQFF. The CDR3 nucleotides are TGTGCCAGCAGCTTAGGCCCGCCCCACAATGAGCAGTTCTTC. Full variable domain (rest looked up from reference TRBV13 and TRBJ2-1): AAGVIQSPRHLIKEKRETATLKCYPIPRHDTVYWYQQGPGQDPQFLISFYEKMQSDKGSIPDRFSAQQFSDYHSELNMSSLELGDSALYFCASSLGPPHNEQFFGPGTRLTVL.

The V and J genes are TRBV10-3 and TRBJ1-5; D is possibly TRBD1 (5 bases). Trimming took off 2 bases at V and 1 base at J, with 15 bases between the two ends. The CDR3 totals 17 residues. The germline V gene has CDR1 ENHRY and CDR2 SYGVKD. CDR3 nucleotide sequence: TGTGCCATCAGTGAGGTCCAGGGCGGTACGAGCAATCAGCCCCAGCATTTT. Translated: CAISEVQGGTSNQPQHF.

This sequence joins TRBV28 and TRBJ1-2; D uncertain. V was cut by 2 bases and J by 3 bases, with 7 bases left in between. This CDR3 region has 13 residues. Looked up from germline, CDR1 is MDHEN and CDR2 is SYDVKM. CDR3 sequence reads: CASSLLRYYGYTF. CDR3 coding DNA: TGTGCCAGCAGTTTACTTAGATACTATGGCTACACCTTC.

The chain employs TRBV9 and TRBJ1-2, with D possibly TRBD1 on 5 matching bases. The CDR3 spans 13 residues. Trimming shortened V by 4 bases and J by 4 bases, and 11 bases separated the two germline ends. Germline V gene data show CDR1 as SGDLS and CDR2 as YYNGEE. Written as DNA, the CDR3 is TGTGCCAGCAGCCCCTCAGGGAGCTATGGCTACACCTTC. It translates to CASSPSGSYGYTF.

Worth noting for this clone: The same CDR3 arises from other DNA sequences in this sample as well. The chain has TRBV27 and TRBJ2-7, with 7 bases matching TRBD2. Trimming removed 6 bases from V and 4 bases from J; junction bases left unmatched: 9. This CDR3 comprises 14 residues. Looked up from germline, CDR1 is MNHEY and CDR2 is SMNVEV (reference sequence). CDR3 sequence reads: CASSLRGGVYEQYF. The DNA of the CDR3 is TGTGCCAGCAGCCTCCGGGGAGGGGTGTACGAGCAGTACTTC.

This CDR3 reads CASSEQSRPNEQFF. The CDR3 DNA sequence: TGTGCCAGCAGCGAGCAAAGTCGTCCCAATGAGCAGTTCTTC. V is TRBV7-8 and J is TRBJ2-1; D uncertain. The germline V gene has CDR1 SGHVS and CDR2 FQNEAQ. Deletions cut 5 bases from V and 6 bases from J, with 14 bases between. The CDR3 runs to 14 residues.

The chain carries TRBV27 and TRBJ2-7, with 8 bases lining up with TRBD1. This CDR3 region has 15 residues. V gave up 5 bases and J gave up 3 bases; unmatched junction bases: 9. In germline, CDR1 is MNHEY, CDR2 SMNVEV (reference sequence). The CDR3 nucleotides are TGTGCCAGCAGTCCGTCAGGGGGCCCCCTCTACGAGCAGTACTTC. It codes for CASSPSGGPLYEQYF.

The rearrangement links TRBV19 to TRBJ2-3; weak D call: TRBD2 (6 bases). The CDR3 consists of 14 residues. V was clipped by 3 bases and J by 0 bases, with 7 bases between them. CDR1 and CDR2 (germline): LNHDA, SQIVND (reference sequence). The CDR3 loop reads CASSMAGSTDTQYF. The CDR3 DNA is TGTGCCAGTAGTATGGCGGGAAGCACAGATACGCAGTATTTT.

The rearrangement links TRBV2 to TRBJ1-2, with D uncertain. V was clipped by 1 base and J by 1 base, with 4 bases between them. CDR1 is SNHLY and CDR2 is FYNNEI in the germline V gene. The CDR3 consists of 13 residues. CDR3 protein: CASSEGDNYGYTF. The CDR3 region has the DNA TGTGCCAGCAGTGAAGGGGATAACTATGGCTACACCTTC.

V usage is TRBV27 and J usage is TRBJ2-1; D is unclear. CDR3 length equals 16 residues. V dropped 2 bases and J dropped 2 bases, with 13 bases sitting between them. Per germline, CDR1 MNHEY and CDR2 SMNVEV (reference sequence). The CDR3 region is CASSLNTVPAYNEQFF. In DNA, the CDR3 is TGTGCCAGCAGTTTAAATACCGTCCCCGCCTACAATGAGCAGTTCTTC.

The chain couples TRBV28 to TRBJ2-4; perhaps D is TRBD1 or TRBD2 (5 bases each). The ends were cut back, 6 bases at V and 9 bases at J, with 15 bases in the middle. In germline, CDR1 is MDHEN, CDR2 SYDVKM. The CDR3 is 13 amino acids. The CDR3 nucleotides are TGTGCCAGCAGCCCTAGGGGAGTGGCCATTCAGTACTTC. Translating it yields CASSPRGVAIQYF. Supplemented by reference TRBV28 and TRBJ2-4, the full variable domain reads DVKVTQSSRYLVKRTGEKVFLECVQDMDHENMFWYRQDPGLGLRLIYFSYDVKMKEKGDIPEGYSVSREKKERFSLILESASTNQTSMYLCASSPRGVAIQYFGAGTRLSVL.

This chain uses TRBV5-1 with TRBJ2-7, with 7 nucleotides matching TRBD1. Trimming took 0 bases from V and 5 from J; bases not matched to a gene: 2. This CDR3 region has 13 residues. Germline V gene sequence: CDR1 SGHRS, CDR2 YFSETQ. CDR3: CASSLETGNEQYF. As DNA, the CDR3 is TGCGCCAGCAGCTTGGAGACAGGGAACGAGCAGTACTTC.

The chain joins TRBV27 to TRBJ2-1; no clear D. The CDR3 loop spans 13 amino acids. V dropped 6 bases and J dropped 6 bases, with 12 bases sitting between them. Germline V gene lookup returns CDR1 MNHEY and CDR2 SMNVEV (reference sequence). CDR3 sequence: CASSSAYFNEQFF. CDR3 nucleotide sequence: TGTGCCAGCAGCTCCGCCTATTTCAATGAGCAGTTCTTC.

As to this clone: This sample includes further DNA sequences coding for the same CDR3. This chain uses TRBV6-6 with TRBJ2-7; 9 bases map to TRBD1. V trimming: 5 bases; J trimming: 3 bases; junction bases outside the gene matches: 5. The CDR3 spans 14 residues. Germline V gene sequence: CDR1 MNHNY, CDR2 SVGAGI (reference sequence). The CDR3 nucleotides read TGTGCCAGCAGTACTCCGGGACAGGGCTACGAGCAGTACTTC. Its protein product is CASSTPGQGYEQYF.

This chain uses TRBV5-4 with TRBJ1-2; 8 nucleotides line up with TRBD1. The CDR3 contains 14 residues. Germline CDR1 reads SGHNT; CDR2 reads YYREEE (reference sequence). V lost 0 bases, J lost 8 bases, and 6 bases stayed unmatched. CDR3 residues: CASSLAGQGGGYTF. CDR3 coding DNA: TGTGCCAGCAGCTTGGCTGGACAGGGAGGCGGCTACACCTTC. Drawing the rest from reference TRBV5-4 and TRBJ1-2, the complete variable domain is ETGVTQSPTHLIKTRGQQVTLRCSSQSGHNTVSWYQQALGQGPQFIFQYYREEENGRGNFPPRFSGLQFPNYSSELNVNALELDDSALYLCASSLAGQGGGYTFGSGTRLTVV.

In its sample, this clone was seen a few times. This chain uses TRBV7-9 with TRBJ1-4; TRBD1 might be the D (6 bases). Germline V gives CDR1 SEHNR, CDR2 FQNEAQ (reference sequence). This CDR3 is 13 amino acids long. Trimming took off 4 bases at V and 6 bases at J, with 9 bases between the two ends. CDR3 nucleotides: TGTGCCAGCAGCTCCCGACAGGATGAAAAACTGTTTTTT. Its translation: CASSSRQDEKLFF.

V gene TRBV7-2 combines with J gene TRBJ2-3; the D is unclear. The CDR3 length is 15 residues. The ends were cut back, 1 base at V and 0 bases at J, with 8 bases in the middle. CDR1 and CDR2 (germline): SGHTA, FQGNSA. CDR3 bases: TGTGCCAGCAGCTTAGTATCAGTTAGCACAGATACGCAGTATTTT. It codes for CASSLVSVSTDTQYF.

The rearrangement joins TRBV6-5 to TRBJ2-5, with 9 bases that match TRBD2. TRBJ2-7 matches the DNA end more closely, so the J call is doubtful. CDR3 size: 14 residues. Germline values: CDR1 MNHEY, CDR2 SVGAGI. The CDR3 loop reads CASSYAGGPYEQYF. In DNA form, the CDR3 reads TGTGCCAGCAGTTACGCGGGAGGGCCGTACGAGCAGTACTTC.